This TCR beta chain was identified during a study of blood T cell repertoires in COVID-19. Study at large: PBMCs, B-cell-depleted T cells, or T cells were the source of the cDNA or gDNA that made up the material.

CDR1 is SGHRS and CDR2 is YFSETQ in the germline V gene. The CDR3 is 16 amino acids. The V end lost 2 bases, the J end lost 2 bases, and 16 bases lay between the germline ends. Per the authors' pipeline: Researchers report that nucleated cell counts were estimated from reference gene primer amplification. Libraries were prepared by immunoSEQ multiplex PCR; TCRdb keeps only in-frame clonotypes and omits some of them. V, J and clone size were drawn from that table, and D and trimming were deduced from the DNA. The sample includes 120,000 to 150,000 clones, about four fifths seen only once; the top ten take about 5%.

Sequencing used peripheral blood. The receptor was isolated from a human donor in a cohort sampled during active COVID-19. The chain carries TRBV5-1 and TRBJ1-1; maybe TRBD1 (6 bases). In DNA form, the CDR3 reads TGCGCCAGCAGCTTCGGGTGGACAGAACAAAACACTGAAGCTTTCTTT. Translated, it gives CASSFGWTEQNTEAFF. Full variable domain (rest looked up from reference TRBV5-1 and TRBJ1-1): KAGVTQTPRYLIKTRGQQVTLSCSPISGHRSVSWYQQTPGQGLQFLFEYFSETQRNKGNFPGRFSGRQFSNSRSEMNVSTLELGDSALYLCASSFGWTEQNTEAFFGQGTRLTVV.